This TCR beta chain came from a study of blood T cell repertoires in COVID-19. The CDR3 is 14 amino acids. Germline V gene lookup returns CDR1 KGHSH and CDR2 LQKENI. Trimming stripped 4 bases from V and 5 bases from J, with 14 bases between. Using immunoSEQ multiplex PCR, the repertoire was profiled, and TCRdb retains in-frame clones only, with some absent. The sample contains 350,000 to 500,000 clones, about 88% of which appear only once. This sequence was found in a woman aged 18-35 years who had been exposed to COVID-19. The genes are TRBV18 and TRBJ1-2, with unresolved D. Specimen: PBMCs or T cells enriched from blood (not recorded which). Written as DNA, the CDR3 is TGTGCCAGCTCACTATCACACAGCGGTTATGGCTACACCTTC. It translates to CASSLSHSGYGYTF.